This TCR beta chain was retrieved from a study of blood T cells in healthy people across ages. With V trimmed by 5 bases and J by 4 bases, 5 bases remained unmatched. Per germline, CDR1 SGHTA and CDR2 FQGNSA. CDR3 length: 16 residues. Every sample yielded at least 6.5 million isolated PBMCs. Using a J-beta primer mix together with a sample-barcoded 5' primer, a second PCR was run for about 6 to 12 cycles. TCRdb re-called the 5' RACE reads with MiXCR, one entry per CDR3 protein. The repertoire holds a few hundred thousand distinct CDR3 sequences, with 50% to 60% as singletons. Sequenced sample: blood. The receptor was derived from a man in his fifties or sixties in good health. The J gene is TRBJ2-3, the V gene TRBV7-2, with 14 bases fitting TRBD2. CDR3 sequence (DNA): TGTGCCAGCAGCCCCGGGACTAGCGGGAGTGCAGATACGCAGTATTTT. Translating gives CASSPGTSGSADTQYF.